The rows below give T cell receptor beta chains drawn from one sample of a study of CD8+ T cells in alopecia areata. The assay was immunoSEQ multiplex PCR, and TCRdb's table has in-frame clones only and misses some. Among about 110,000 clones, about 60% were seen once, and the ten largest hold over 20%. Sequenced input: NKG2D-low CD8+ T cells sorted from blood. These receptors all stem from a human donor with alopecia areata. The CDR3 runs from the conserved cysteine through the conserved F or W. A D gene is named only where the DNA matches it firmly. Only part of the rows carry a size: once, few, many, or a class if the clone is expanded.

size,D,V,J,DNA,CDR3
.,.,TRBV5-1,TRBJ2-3,TGCGCCAGCAGCTTGGTCCCTAAAACCAGGGTCCTCATGCAGTATTTT,CASSLVPKTRVLMQYF
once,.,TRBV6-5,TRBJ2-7,TGTGCCAGCAGCCCCTGGGGGCAGACCTACGAGCAGTACTTC,CASSPWGQTYEQYF
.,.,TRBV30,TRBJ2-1,TGTGCCTGGAGTCGTGGAGCGGACGGCAATGAGCAGTTCTTC,CAWSRGADGNEQFF
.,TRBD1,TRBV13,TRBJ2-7,TGTGCCAGCAGCGACGGACAGGGCGACGAGCAGTACTTC,CASSDGQGDEQYF
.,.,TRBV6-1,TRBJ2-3,TGTGCCAGCAGTGATCAACAGGGTGGGCCAGATACGCAGTATTTT,CASSDQQGGPDTQYF
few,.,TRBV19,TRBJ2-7,TGTGCCAGTAGTATAGGGACGGGCAGCACCTACGAGCAGTACTTC,CASSIGTGSTYEQYF
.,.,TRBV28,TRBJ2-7,TGTGCCAGCAGTTTAGAAGGGCTACCCTACGAGCAGTACTTC,CASSLEGLPYEQYF
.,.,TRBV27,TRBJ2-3,TGTGCCAGCAGTCACGACAGCACAGATACGCAGTATTTT,CASSHDSTDTQYF
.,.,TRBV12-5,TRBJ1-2,TGTGCTAGTGGTTTGAGATTAGGACACCTTGAGGGAGGCTACACCTTC,CASGLRLGHLEGGYTF
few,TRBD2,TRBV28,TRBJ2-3,TGTGCCAGCAGTTTAACTAGCGGAAGCACAGATACGCAGTATTTT,CASSLTSGSTDTQYF
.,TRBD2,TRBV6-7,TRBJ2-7,TGTGCCAGCAGTTACCCTGGCCCCTGGACTAGCAACTCCCACGAGCAGTACTTC,CASSYPGPWTSNSHEQYF
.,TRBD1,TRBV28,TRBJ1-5,TGTGCCAGCAGTAGCGACAGGGGATCTGTGGATTTT,CASSSDRGSVDF
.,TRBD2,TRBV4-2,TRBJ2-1,TGTGCCAGCAGCCAAGGTTGGGGACTAGCGACTAATGAGCAGTTCTTC,CASSQGWGLATNEQFF
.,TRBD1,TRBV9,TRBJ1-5,TGTGCCAGCAGCCAAAACGACAGGGTCAATCAGCCCCAGCATTTT,CASSQNDRVNQPQHF
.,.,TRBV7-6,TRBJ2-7,TGTGCCAGCAGCCCCGTCGGGGCCGAATACGAGCAGTACTTC,CASSPVGAEYEQYF
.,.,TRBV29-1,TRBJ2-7,TGCAGCGTCCCGGGCATGGGCTCCTACGAGCAGTACTTC,CSVPGMGSYEQYF
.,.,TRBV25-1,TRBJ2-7,TGTGCCAGCAGTGAATTTGAGCACTACGAGCAGTACTTC,CASSEFEHYEQYF
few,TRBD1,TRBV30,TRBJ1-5,TGTGCCTGGAGTGTTCAGGGGGCTGTAAGGCAGCCCCAGCATTTT,CAWSVQGAVRQPQHF
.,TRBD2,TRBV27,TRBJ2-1,TGTGCCATCATAAGCGGGAGTGATGAGCAGTTCTTC,CAIISGSDEQFF
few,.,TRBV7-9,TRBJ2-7,TGTGCCAGCAGGCCCGGACAGCGCTACGAGCAGTACTTC,CASRPGQRYEQYF
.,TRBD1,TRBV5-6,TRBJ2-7,TGTGCCAGCCGTCGGACAGGGACCTACGAGCAGTACTTC,CASRRTGTYEQYF
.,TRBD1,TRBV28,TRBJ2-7,TGTGCCAGCAGTTTTGTCCTAAACAGGGGGCCCAGGTACGAGCAGTACTTC,CASSFVLNRGPRYEQYF
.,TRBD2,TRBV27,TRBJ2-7,TGTGCCAGCAGTTTCAGCAGCGGGGTGGTTTCCTACGAGCAGTACTTC,CASSFSSGVVSYEQYF
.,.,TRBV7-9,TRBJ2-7,TGTGCCAGCAGCCTTTTCCCAGGGTATAGCTCCTACGAGCAGTACTTC,CASSLFPGYSSYEQYF
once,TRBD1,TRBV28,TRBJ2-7,TGTGCCAGCAGAATAGGACAGGGCGCCTACGAGCAGTACTTC,CASRIGQGAYEQYF
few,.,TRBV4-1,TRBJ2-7,TGCGCCAGCAGCCAAGATCAGGCGGAAGCCTACGAGCAGTACTTC,CASSQDQAEAYEQYF
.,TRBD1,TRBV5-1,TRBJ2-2,TGCGCCAGCAGCTTGGAACAGACAGGGTACACCGGGGAGCTGTTTTTT,CASSLEQTGYTGELFF
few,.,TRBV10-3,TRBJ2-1,TGTGCCATCAGTGAGTATCCCCCAGGGAATGAGCAGTTCTTC,CAISEYPPGNEQFF
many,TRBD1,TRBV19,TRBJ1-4,TGTGCCAGTAGTACCCCACGGACAGGGGACGGAAAACTGTTTTTT,CASSTPRTGDGKLFF
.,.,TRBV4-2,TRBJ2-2,TGTGCCAGCAGCCTCAAACGGGGTGGCGGGGAGCTGTTTTTT,CASSLKRGGGELFF
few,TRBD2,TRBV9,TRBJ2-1,TGTGCCAGCAGCGACCCTAGCGGGAGGGCCACTCCGCTCAATGCGCAGTTCTTC,CASSDPSGRATPLNAQFF
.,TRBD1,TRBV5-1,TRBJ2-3,TGCGCCAGCAGAACAGGGGGCGTGAGCACAGATACGCAGTATTTT,CASRTGGVSTDTQYF
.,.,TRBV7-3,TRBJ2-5,TGTGCCAGCAGCTGGTATGAAGGGGAGACCCAGTACTTC,CASSWYEGETQYF
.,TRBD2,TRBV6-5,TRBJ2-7,TGTGCCAGCAGTTATTATGAGGGAGGGCGCGAGCAGTACTTC,CASSYYEGGREQYF
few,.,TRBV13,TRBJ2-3,TGTGCCAGCAGCTTCTCAGATACGCAGTATTTT,CASSFSDTQYF
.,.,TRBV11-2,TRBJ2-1,TGTGCCAGCAGCTTGGTAGCAGTCTGGGGATTCGGCAATGAGCAGTTCTTC,CASSLVAVWGFGNEQFF
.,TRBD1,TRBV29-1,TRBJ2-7,TGCAGTGGTGGACAGGGGGAGTACGAGCAGTACTTC,CSGGQGEYEQYF
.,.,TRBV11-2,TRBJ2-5,TGTGCCAGCAGCTTATGGGAATCGGTCCAAGAGACCCAGTACTTC,CASSLWESVQETQYF
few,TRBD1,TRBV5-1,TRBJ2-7,TGCGCCAGCAGCTGGACAGGGGGCTACGAGCAGTACTTC,CASSWTGGYEQYF
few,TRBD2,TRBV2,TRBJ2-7,TGTGCCAGCACCAAGCTGGGGGAGGGGCCCGAGCAGTACTTC,CASTKLGEGPEQYF
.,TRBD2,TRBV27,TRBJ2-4,TGTGCCAGCAGTGCTCTAGCGGGAGGGCCCGAAGCCAAAAACATTCAGTACTTC,CASSALAGGPEAKNIQYF
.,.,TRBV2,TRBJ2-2,TGTGCCAGCCGATCCGGGACCGGGGAGCTGTTTTTT,CASRSGTGELFF
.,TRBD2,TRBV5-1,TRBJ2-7,TGCGCCAGCAGGCCACTGGAGGGAGGGGAAAAACCCTACGAGCAGTACTTC,CASRPLEGGEKPYEQYF
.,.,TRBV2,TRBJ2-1,TGTGCCAGCAAAATACTCAACTCACGAAGAGGATACGATGAGCAGTTCTTC,CASKILNSRRGYDEQFF
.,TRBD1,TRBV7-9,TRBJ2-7,TGTGCCAGCAGCTTAGCGGGGACAGGGGCCACCTTAGGATACGAGCAGTACTTC,CASSLAGTGATLGYEQYF
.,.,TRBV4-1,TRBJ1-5,TGCGCCAGCAGCCAAGGGGGGTCCGGCAATCAGCCCCAGCATTTT,CASSQGGSGNQPQHF
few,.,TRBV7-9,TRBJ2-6,TGTGCCAGCAGCCCAACGCCTACAGTCTCTGGGGCCAACGTCCTGACTTTC,CASSPTPTVSGANVLTF
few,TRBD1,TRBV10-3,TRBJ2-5,TGTGCCATCTATTCCGGGACAGGAGACCAAGAGACCCAGTACTTC,CAIYSGTGDQETQYF
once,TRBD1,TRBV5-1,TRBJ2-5,TGCGCCAGCAGCTACACAGGGGGCGTAGAGACCCAGTACTTC,CASSYTGGVETQYF